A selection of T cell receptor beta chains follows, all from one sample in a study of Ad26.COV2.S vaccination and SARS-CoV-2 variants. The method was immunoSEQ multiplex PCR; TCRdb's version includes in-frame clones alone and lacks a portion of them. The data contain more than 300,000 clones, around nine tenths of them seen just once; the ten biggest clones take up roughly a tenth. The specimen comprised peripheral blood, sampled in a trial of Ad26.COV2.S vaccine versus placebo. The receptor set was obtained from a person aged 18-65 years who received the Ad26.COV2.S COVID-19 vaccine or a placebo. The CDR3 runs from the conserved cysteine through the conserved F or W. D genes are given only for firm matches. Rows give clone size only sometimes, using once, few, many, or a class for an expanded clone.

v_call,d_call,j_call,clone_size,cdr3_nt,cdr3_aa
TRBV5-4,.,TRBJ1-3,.,TGTGCCAGCAGCATCTCAAGCTCTGGAAACACCATATATTTT,CASSISSSGNTIYF
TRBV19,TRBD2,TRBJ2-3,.,TGTGCCAGTAGTAGACTAGCGGGGGGTGCAGATACGCAGTATTTT,CASSRLAGGADTQYF
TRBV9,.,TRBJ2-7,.,TGTGCCAGCAGCGTAGCGGGGGTCCCTGGCTACGAGCAGTACTTC,CASSVAGVPGYEQYF
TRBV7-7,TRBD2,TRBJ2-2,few,TGTGCTAGCAGCCCGCTGGCGGGGGGCTTGGCCGGGGAGCTGTTTTTT,CASSPLAGGLAGELFF
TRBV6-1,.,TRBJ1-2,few,TGTGCCAGCAGTGACCATCTATCAGGGGTTGACGGCTACACCTTC,CASSDHLSGVDGYTF
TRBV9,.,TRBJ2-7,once,TGTGCCAGCGTCTTCCCCGGGGCGAAGACTGGACCCTACGAGCAGTACTTC,CASVFPGAKTGPYEQYF
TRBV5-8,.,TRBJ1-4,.,TGTGCCAGCAGCTTGGGCGGACTGGTTAATGAAAAACTGTTTTTT,CASSLGGLVNEKLFF
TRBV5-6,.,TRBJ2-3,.,TGTGCCAGCAGCTTGGTGGGGCGTTCTAGCACAGATACGCAGTATTTT,CASSLVGRSSTDTQYF
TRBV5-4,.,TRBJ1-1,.,TGTGCCAGCAGCACGGGAGGGAACACTGAAGCTTTCTTT,CASSTGGNTEAFF
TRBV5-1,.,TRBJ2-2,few,TGCGCCAGCAGCTCAAACAGGGAGTTAGGGGAGCTGTTTTTT,CASSSNRELGELFF
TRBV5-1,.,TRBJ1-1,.,TGCGCCAGCAGCTTACAGGGATACACTGAAGCTTTCTTT,CASSLQGYTEAFF
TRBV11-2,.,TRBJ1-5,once,TGTGCCAGCAGCCGAGGGGGGAATCAGCCCCAGCATTTT,CASSRGGNQPQHF
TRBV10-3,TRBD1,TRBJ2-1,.,TGTGCCATCAGTAAGGACAGGGGCGTCAATGAGCAGTTCTTC,CAISKDRGVNEQFF
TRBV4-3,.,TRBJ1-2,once,TGCGCCAGCAGCCAAGATTCAGGATACCAGTACTATGGCTACACCTTC,CASSQDSGYQYYGYTF
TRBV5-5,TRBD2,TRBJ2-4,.,TGTGCCAGCGAACTTAGCGGGGCCCTAGCCAAAAACATTCAGTACTTC,CASELSGALAKNIQYF
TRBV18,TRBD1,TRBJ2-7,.,TGTGCCAGCTCACCCGGGACAGGGGGAGCCTACGAGCAGTACTTC,CASSPGTGGAYEQYF
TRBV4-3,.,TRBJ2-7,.,TGCGCCAGCAGCCATCAAAGGGTACTGGGGGCCGGCGAGCAGTACTTC,CASSHQRVLGAGEQYF
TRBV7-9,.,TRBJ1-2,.,TGTGCCAGCAGCCCCGCCCCGGGGTATGGCTACACCTTC,CASSPAPGYGYTF
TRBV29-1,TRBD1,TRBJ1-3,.,TGCAGCGCCCGGGACAGAGGGCTTGGAAACACCATATATTTT,CSARDRGLGNTIYF
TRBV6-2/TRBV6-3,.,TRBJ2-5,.,TGTGCCAGCAGTTACCCACCAGGGACAATGGCGGAGACCCAGTACTTC,CASSYPPGTMAETQYF
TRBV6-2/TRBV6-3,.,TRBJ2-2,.,TGTGCCAGCAGTTACCCGGTCGGGGAGCTGTTTTTT,CASSYPVGELFF
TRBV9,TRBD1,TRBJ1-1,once,TGTGCCAGCACCCCCATGGACAGGGAAGCTTTCTTT,CASTPMDREAFF
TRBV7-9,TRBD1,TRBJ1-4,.,TGTGCCAGCAGCAAACAGGGGGCCCTAGATCAAAAACTGTTTTTT,CASSKQGALDQKLFF
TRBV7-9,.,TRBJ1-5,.,TGTGCCAGCAGCTTAGACGGGAATCAGCCCCAGCATTTT,CASSLDGNQPQHF
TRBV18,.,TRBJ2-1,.,TGTGCCAGCTCCTCAGTCTCTGGGACCAATGAGCAGTTCTTC,CASSSVSGTNEQFF
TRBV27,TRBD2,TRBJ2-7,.,TGTGCCAGCAGTTTAACGTTGGGATCAGCGGGAGAAGAAGAGCAGTACTTC,CASSLTLGSAGEEEQYF
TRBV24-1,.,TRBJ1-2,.,TGTGCCACCAGTGATTTCCCAGGATCCTATGGCTACACCTTC,CATSDFPGSYGYTF